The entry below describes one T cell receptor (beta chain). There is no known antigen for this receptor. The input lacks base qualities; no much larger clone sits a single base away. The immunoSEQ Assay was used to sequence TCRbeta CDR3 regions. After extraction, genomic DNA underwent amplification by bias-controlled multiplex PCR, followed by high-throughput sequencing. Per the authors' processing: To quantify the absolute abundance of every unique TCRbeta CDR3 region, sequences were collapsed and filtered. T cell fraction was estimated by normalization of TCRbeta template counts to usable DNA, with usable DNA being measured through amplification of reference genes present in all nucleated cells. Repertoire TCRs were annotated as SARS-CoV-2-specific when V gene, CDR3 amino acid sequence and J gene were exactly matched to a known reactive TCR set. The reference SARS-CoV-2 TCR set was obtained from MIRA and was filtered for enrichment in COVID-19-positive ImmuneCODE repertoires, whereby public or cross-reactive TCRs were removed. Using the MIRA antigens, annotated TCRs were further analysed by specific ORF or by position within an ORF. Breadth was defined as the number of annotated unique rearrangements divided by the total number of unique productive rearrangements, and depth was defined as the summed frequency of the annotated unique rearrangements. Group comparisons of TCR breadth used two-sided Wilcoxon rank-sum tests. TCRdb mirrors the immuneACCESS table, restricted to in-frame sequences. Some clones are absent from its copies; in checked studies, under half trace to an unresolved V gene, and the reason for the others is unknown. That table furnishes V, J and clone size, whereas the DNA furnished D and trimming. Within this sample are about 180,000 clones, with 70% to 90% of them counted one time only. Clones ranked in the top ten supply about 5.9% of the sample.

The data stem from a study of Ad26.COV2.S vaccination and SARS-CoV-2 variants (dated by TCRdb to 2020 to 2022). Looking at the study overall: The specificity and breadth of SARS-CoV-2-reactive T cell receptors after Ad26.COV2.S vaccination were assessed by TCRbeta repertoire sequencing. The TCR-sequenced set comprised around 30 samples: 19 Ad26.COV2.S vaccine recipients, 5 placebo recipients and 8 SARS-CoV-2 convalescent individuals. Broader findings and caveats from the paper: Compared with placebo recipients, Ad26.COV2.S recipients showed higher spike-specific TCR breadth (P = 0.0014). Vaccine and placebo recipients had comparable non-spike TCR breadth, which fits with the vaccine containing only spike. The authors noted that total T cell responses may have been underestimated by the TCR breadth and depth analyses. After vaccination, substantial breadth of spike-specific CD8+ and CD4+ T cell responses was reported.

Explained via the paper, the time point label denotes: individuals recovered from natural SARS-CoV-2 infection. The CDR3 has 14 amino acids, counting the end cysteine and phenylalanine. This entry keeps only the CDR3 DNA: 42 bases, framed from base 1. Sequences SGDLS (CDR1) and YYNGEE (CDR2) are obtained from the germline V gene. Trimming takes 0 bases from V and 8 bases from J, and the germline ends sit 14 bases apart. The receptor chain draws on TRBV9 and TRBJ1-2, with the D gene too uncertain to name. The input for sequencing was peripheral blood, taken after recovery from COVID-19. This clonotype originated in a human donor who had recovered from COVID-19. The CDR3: CASSVGVDPRGYTF. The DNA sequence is TGTGCCAGCAGCGTAGGTGTAGATCCTAGAGGCTACACCTTC.